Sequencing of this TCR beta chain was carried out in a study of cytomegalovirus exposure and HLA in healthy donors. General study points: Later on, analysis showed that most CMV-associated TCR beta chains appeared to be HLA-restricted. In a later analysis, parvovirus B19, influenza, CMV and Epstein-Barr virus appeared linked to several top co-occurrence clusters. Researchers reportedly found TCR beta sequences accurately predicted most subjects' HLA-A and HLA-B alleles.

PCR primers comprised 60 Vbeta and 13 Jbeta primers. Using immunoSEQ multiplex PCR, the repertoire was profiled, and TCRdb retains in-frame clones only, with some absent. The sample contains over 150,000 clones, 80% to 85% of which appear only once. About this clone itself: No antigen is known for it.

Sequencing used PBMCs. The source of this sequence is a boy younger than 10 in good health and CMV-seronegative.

The CDR3 reads CASSLPGRDEQYF. In DNA, the CDR3 is TGCGCCAGCAGCTTGCCAGGGAGGGACGAGCAGTACTTC. The chain joins TRBV5-1 to TRBJ2-7, with 7 bases fitting TRBD2. Germline V CDR1 and CDR2: SGHRS, YFSETQ. This CDR3 spans 13 amino acids. V dropped 1 base and J dropped 5; count of bases not matched to a gene: 3.